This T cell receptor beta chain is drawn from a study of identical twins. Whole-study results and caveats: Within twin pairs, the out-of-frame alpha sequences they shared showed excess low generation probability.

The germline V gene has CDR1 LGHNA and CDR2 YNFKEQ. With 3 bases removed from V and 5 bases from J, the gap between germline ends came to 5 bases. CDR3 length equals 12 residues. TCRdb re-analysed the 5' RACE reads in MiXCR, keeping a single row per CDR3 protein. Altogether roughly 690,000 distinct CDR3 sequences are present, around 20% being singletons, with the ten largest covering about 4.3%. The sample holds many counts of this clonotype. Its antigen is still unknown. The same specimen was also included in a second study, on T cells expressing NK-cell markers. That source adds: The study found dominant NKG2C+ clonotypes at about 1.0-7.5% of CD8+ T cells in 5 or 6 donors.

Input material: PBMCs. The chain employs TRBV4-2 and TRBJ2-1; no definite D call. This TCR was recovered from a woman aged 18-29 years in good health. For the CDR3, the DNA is TGTGCCAGCAGCCATGAGAACAATGAGCAGTTCTTC. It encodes CASSHENNEQFF.